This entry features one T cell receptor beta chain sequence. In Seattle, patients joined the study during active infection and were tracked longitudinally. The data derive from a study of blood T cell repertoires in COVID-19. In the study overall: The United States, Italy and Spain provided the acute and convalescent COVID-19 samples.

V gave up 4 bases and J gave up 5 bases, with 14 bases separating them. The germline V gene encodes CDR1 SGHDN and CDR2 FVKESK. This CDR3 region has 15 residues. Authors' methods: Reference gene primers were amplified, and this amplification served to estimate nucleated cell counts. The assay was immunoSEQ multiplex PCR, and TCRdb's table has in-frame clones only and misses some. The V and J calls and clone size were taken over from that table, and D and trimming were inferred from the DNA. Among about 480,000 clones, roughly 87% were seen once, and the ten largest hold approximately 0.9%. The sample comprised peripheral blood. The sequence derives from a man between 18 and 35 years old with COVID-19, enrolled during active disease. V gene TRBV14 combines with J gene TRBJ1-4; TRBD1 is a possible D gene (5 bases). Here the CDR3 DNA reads TGTGCCAGCAGCCTAGACAGATTTTCAAATGAAAAACTGTTTTTT. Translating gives CASSLDRFSNEKLFF.